The 17 T cell receptor beta chains in this list originate from one sample, sequenced in a study of blood T cell repertoires in COVID-19. The assay was immunoSEQ multiplex PCR, and TCRdb's table has in-frame clones only and misses some. The data contain roughly 140,000 clones, approximately 80% of them singletons. Sequencing input: PBMCs or T cells enriched from blood (not recorded which). These receptors were collected from a woman between 35 and 50 years old who had recovered from COVID-19.

This clone was seen only a few times. The chain combines TRBV12-5 with TRBJ2-7, with 12 bases aligning to TRBD2. The CDR3 is made up of 15 amino acids. CDR1 is LGHNT and CDR2 is FRNRAP in the germline V gene. V shed 3 bases and J 4 bases; nucleotides not matched to a gene: 4. The CDR3 reads CASGFPLAGGYEQYF. The CDR3 DNA follows: TGTGCTAGTGGTTTCCCACTAGCGGGGGGATACGAGCAGTACTTC.

V and J are TRBV5-1 and TRBJ2-7; 7 bases are a match to TRBD2. Germline V gene sequence: CDR1 SGHRS, CDR2 YFSETQ. V lost 2 bases, J lost 2 bases, and 7 bases stayed unmatched. The CDR3 is 15 residues long. CDR3 protein: CASSFQGGTPYEQYF. CDR3 in DNA: TGCGCCAGCAGCTTCCAGGGAGGGACCCCCTACGAGCAGTACTTC.

This clone was recorded many times. This sequence joins TRBV28 and TRBJ1-1; 8 bases agree with TRBD1. Trimming cost V 6 bases and J 4 bases; bases outside gene matches: 4. The CDR3 is made up of 13 amino acids. Germline CDR1 MDHEN, CDR2 SYDVKM. CDR3 sequence: CASRGQAATEAFF. The CDR3 coding sequence is TGTGCCAGCAGGGGACAGGCGGCCACTGAAGCTTTCTTT. Filled out from reference TRBV28 and TRBJ1-1, the complete variable domain reads DVKVTQSSRYLVKRTGEKVFLECVQDMDHENMFWYRQDPGLGLRLIYFSYDVKMKEKGDIPEGYSVSREKKERFSLILESASTNQTSMYLCASRGQAATEAFFGQGTRLTVV.

CDR3 in DNA: TGTGCCAGCTCGGGACAGGGGAATGAAAAACTGTTTTTT. Its protein product is CASSGQGNEKLFF. The V call is TRBV9, the J call TRBJ1-4, with 10 nucleotides matching TRBD1. Unmatched junction bases numbered 2, after V lost 7 bases and J lost 5 bases. CDR1 is SGDLS, CDR2 YYNGEE, per germline. The CDR3 contains 13 residues.

The chain combines TRBV4-1 with TRBJ2-3, with no clear D. The CDR3 contains 16 residues. Germline loops: CDR1 MGHRA, CDR2 YSYEKL. V was trimmed by 0 bases and J by 0 bases, leaving 10 bases between them. CDR3 region: CASSQEPVSSTDTQYF. The CDR3 coding sequence is TGCGCCAGCAGCCAAGAACCAGTCTCTAGCACAGATACGCAGTATTTT.

The rearrangement links TRBV25-1 to TRBJ1-1; a possible D gene is TRBD1 (5 bases). Trimming shortened V by 4 bases and J by 5 bases, and 11 bases separated the two germline ends. The CDR3 covers 13 residues. Germline assignment: CDR1 MGHDK and CDR2 SYGVNS. The CDR3 loop reads CASSARPGTEAFF. As DNA, the CDR3 is TGTGCCAGCAGTGCCCGTCCAGGGACTGAAGCTTTCTTT. Supplemented by reference TRBV25-1 and TRBJ1-1, the full variable domain reads EADIYQTPRYLVIGTGKKITLECSQTMGHDKMYWYQQDPGMELHLIHYSYGVNSTEKGDLSSESTVSRIRTEHFPLTLESARPSHTSQYLCASSARPGTEAFFGQGTRLTVV.

The V gene is TRBV27, the J gene TRBJ1-4, with 11 bases lining up with TRBD1. This CDR3 is built from 15 residues. V lost 2 bases to trimming and J lost 7 bases; unmatched junction nucleotides: 3. CDR1 and CDR2 (germline): MNHEY, SMNVEV (reference sequence). The CDR3 protein is CASSLGGTGGEKLFF. The DNA of the CDR3 is TGTGCCAGCAGTTTAGGGGGGACAGGGGGTGAAAAACTGTTTTTT.

The chain combines TRBV7-8 with TRBJ1-2; 7 bases are shared with TRBD1. This CDR3 contains 16 residues. J gave up 0 bases and V 2 bases, and 6 bases lay outside the gene matches. The V gene's germline CDR1 is SGHVS and CDR2 FQNEAQ. The CDR3 region is CASSLTPGQANYGYTF. In DNA, the CDR3 is TGTGCCAGCAGCTTAACCCCAGGACAGGCTAACTATGGCTACACCTTC.

Only a few counts were recorded for this clone. The genes are TRBV19 and TRBJ1-2; 7 bases align to TRBD1. Germline CDR1 and CDR2: LNHDA and SQIVND (reference sequence). The CDR3 loop spans 14 amino acids. V lost 5 bases to trimming and J lost 2 bases; unmatched junction nucleotides: 5. CDR3 sequence: CASSPQGSNYGYTF. CDR3 coding DNA: TGTGCCAGTAGTCCACAGGGGTCCAACTATGGCTACACCTTC.

The chain is built from TRBV9 and TRBJ2-5; TRBD2 aligns across 8 bases. CDR3 size: 17 residues. Germline V gene lookup returns CDR1 SGDLS and CDR2 YYNGEE. Trimming removed 0 bases from V and 1 base from J; junction bases left unmatched: 8. CDR3 DNA: TGTGCCAGCAGCGTAGATATAGCGGGGTCCCCCCAAGAGACCCAGTACTTC. Its protein is CASSVDIAGSPQETQYF.

The chain couples TRBV5-1 to TRBJ1-6; D is uncertain. This CDR3 contains 14 residues. The V end lost 3 bases, the J end lost 9 bases, and 13 bases lay between the germline ends. The germline CDR1 and CDR2 sequences are SGHRS and YFSETQ. The CDR3 coding sequence is TGCGCCAGCAGCTCCCAAGCAGGTGGTTCACCCCTCCACTTT. Translated, it gives CASSSQAGGSPLHF.

This chain links TRBV4-1 with TRBJ2-3; 13 positions match TRBD2. The J segment lost 3 bases and the V segment lost 1 base, leaving 7 bases of the junction unmatched. The germline V gene encodes CDR1 MGHRA and CDR2 YSYEKL. The CDR3 loop spans 18 amino acids. The CDR3 region is CASSQGTSGSVGTDTQYF. The CDR3 DNA sequence: TGCGCCAGCAGCCAAGGGACTAGCGGGAGTGTAGGGACAGATACGCAGTATTTT.

This chain links TRBV27 with TRBJ2-1, with 10 nucleotides matching TRBD2. Germline loops: CDR1 MNHEY, CDR2 SMNVEV (reference sequence). This CDR3 spans 15 amino acids. J was trimmed by 8 bases and V by 4 bases; bases with no gene match: 8. Written as DNA, the CDR3 is TGTGCCAGCAGTTCCTATAGCGGGAGGTTCGATGAGCAGTTCTTC. The encoded protein is CASSSYSGRFDEQFF.

The table lists this clone with a few counts. V and J are TRBV6-4 and TRBJ2-1, with D possibly matching TRBD1 (6 bases). V lost 5 bases to trimming and J lost 4 bases, with 12 bases between them. This CDR3 is 14 amino acids long. The V gene's germline CDR1 is MRHNA and CDR2 SNTAGT. This CDR3 is CASSTGTGYNEQFF. CDR3 DNA sequence: TGTGCCAGCAGTACAGGTACAGGGTACAATGAGCAGTTCTTC.

The genes are TRBV2 and TRBJ2-3; 10 bases align to TRBD2. The CDR3 covers 15 residues. J lost 9 bases, V lost 3 bases, and 9 bases had no gene match. Germline V gives CDR1 SNHLY, CDR2 FYNNEI. The chain's CDR3 is CASSEILAGRDTQYF. CDR3 coding DNA: TGTGCCAGCAGTGAGATACTAGCGGGGAGGGACACGCAGTATTTT. Combining the CDR3 with reference TRBV2 and TRBJ2-3 gives the whole variable domain EPEVTQTPSHQVTQMGQEVILRCVPISNHLYFYWYRQILGQKVEFLVSFYNNEISEKSEIFDDQFSVERPDGSNFTLKIRSTKLEDSAMYFCASSEILAGRDTQYFGPGTRLTVL.

The chain carries TRBV18 and TRBJ2-7; D unresolved. This CDR3 is 12 amino acids long. Trimming stripped 3 bases from V and 2 bases from J, with 5 bases between. Germline V gene lookup returns CDR1 KGHSH and CDR2 LQKENI. CDR3 residues: CASSPTTYEQYF. The CDR3 DNA reads as TGTGCCAGCTCACCTACTACCTACGAGCAGTACTTC.

This clone was recorded a few times. The rearrangement links TRBV5-1 to TRBJ1-4; D remains ambiguous. Looked up from germline, CDR1 is SGHRS and CDR2 is YFSETQ. V shed 5 bases and J shed 5 bases, with 10 bases lying between them. The CDR3 covers 13 residues. The CDR3: CASREVGNEKLFF. The DNA for the CDR3 is TGCGCCAGCAGGGAGGTGGGAAATGAAAAACTGTTTTTT.